This T cell receptor beta chain was captured in a study of T cells in Graves' hyperthyroidism and ophthalmopathy. Patients showing uncontrolled infection, other autoimmune disease, pregnancy or lactation were ineligible. Between the trimmed V and J ends, which lost 1 base and 5 bases, there was a span of 5 bases. Germline-derived CDR1 and CDR2 are LGHDT and YNNKEL (reference sequence). The CDR3 has 13 residues. RNA transcripts served as the template for amplifying TCR beta CDR3 regions. An initial round of RT-PCR targeting the TCR CDR3 relied on the HTBI primer set. TCRdb re-analysed the multiplex PCR reads in MiXCR, keeping a single row per CDR3 protein. Of roughly 700,000 distinct CDR3 sequences listed, around 16% are singletons.

The chain joins TRBV3-1 to TRBJ2-2; D gene ambiguous. The receptor was derived from a middle-aged man with Graves' hyperthyroidism. Sequencing input: blood. CDR3 protein: CASSQVKTGELFF. The CDR3 DNA reads as TGTGCCAGCAGCCAAGTTAAAACCGGGGAGCTGTTTTTT.